The rows below give T cell receptor beta chains drawn from one sample of a study of T-cell memory formation after mild COVID-19. One entry per CDR3 protein, called by TCRdb with MiXCR from the 5' RACE reads. Among a few hundred thousand distinct CDR3 sequences, approximately 24% were seen once, and the ten largest hold 7% to 9.5%. Material: PBMCs or a T cell subset sorted from them (not recorded which). The receptors originated from an adult woman who had mild COVID-19 (a few samples of this study predate the infection). Cell type and time point are not known. CDR3s include the opening cysteine and the closing phenylalanine or tryptophan. The D gene is left open where the match is weak. The size entry is marked missing in some rows and otherwise reads once, few, many or a size class.

J gene: TRBJ1-2; D gene: TRBD1; V gene: TRBV6-1; clone size: -; CDR3 DNA: TGTGCCAGCAACAGGGGAGGAGATGGCTACACCTTC; CDR3 protein: CASNRGGDGYTF
J gene: TRBJ2-7; D gene: -; V gene: TRBV5-1; clone size: few; CDR3 DNA: TGCGCCAGCAGCGGGGACAACTACGAGCAGTACTTC; CDR3 protein: CASSGDNYEQYF
J gene: TRBJ2-5; D gene: -; V gene: TRBV7-6; clone size: few; CDR3 DNA: TGTGCCAGCAGCTTAGGGGACATTGCTCAAGAGACCCAGTACTTC; CDR3 protein: CASSLGDIAQETQYF
J gene: TRBJ1-5; D gene: TRBD1; V gene: TRBV18; clone size: few; CDR3 DNA: TGTGCCAGCTCCCGACAGGGGGAAAATCAGCCCCAGCATTTT; CDR3 protein: CASSRQGENQPQHF
J gene: TRBJ1-5; D gene: -; V gene: TRBV4-1; clone size: many; CDR3 DNA: TGCGCCAGCAGCCAGGATCCCAATCAGCCCCAGCATTTT; CDR3 protein: CASSQDPNQPQHF
J gene: TRBJ2-7; D gene: -; V gene: TRBV5-6; clone size: few; CDR3 DNA: TGTGCCAGCAGCTTGGATGATTACGAGCAGTACTTC; CDR3 protein: CASSLDDYEQYF
J gene: TRBJ2-7; D gene: TRBD2; V gene: TRBV24-1; clone size: -; CDR3 DNA: TGTGCCACCAGCTTAGCGGGCTACGAGCAGTACTTC; CDR3 protein: CATSLAGYEQYF
J gene: TRBJ2-3; D gene: TRBD2; V gene: TRBV4-1; clone size: few; CDR3 DNA: TGCGCCAGCAGCCATCCCGGGACTAGCGGCACAGATACGCAGTATTTT; CDR3 protein: CASSHPGTSGTDTQYF
J gene: TRBJ1-1; D gene: TRBD1; V gene: TRBV18; clone size: -; CDR3 DNA: TGTGCCAGCTCACCACTCGGGACAGGAGGGAATGAAGCTTTCTTT; CDR3 protein: CASSPLGTGGNEAFF
J gene: TRBJ2-7; D gene: -; V gene: TRBV12-3/TRBV12-4; clone size: few; CDR3 DNA: TGTGCCAGCAGTCTACGGCGCTACGAGCAGTACTTC; CDR3 protein: CASSLRRYEQYF
J gene: TRBJ2-1; D gene: -; V gene: TRBV7-2; clone size: many; CDR3 DNA: TGTGCCAGCAGCTTATCGTATGAGCAGTTCTTC; CDR3 protein: CASSLSYEQFF
J gene: TRBJ2-7; D gene: TRBD2; V gene: TRBV6-2/TRBV6-3; clone size: -; CDR3 DNA: TGTGCCAGCAGTCCTAGCGGGAGCCCCGGGACCTACGAGCAGTACTTC; CDR3 protein: CASSPSGSPGTYEQYF
J gene: TRBJ2-1; D gene: TRBD2; V gene: TRBV6-1; clone size: few; CDR3 DNA: TGTGCCAGCAGTGAAGCGGCAGCTAGCGGGGCCTCCTACAATGAGCAGTTCTTC; CDR3 protein: CASSEAAASGASYNEQFF
J gene: TRBJ2-3; D gene: -; V gene: TRBV6-5; clone size: -; CDR3 DNA: TGTGCCAGCAGTTACGGCGGAGGCTTGCCAGATACGCAGTATTTT; CDR3 protein: CASSYGGGLPDTQYF
J gene: TRBJ2-1; D gene: TRBD1; V gene: TRBV18; clone size: -; CDR3 DNA: TGTGCCAGCTCACCGCTTTCAGGGGGCGGTGAGCAGTTCTTC; CDR3 protein: CASSPLSGGGEQFF
J gene: TRBJ1-5; D gene: -; V gene: TRBV19; clone size: once; CDR3 DNA: TGTGCCAGTAGTATTGCGTCAAGGTACAGGACTCGTCAGCCCCAGCATTTT; CDR3 protein: CASSIASRYRTRQPQHF
J gene: TRBJ2-5; D gene: TRBD2; V gene: TRBV6-5; clone size: few; CDR3 DNA: TGTGCCAGCAGTTACTCGTGGGCGGGGGGAGTAACCCAGTACTTC; CDR3 protein: CASSYSWAGGVTQYF
J gene: TRBJ2-5; D gene: TRBD1; V gene: TRBV11-2; clone size: -; CDR3 DNA: TGTGCCAGCAGCTTAGATAAGTTCGACAGGGACCGAGAGACCCAGTACTTC; CDR3 protein: CASSLDKFDRDRETQYF
J gene: TRBJ2-3; D gene: -; V gene: TRBV5-1; clone size: -; CDR3 DNA: TGCGCCAGCAGCTTGGCAGGGGACGCGGGTACGCAGTATTTT; CDR3 protein: CASSLAGDAGTQYF
J gene: TRBJ1-6; D gene: -; V gene: TRBV7-9; clone size: few; CDR3 DNA: TGTGCCAGCAGCCCCCCCACAGGGTGGAATTCACCCCTCCACTTT; CDR3 protein: CASSPPTGWNSPLHF
J gene: TRBJ2-5; D gene: TRBD1; V gene: TRBV20-1; clone size: few; CDR3 DNA: TGCAGTGCTGATTTAATCAGGGGGCGAGGGGAGACCCAGTACTTC; CDR3 protein: CSADLIRGRGETQYF
J gene: TRBJ1-1; D gene: -; V gene: TRBV7-2; clone size: -; CDR3 DNA: TGTGCCAGCAGCTTAGGGAGTATGGGGGCGACTGAAGCTTTCTTT; CDR3 protein: CASSLGSMGATEAFF
J gene: TRBJ2-7; D gene: -; V gene: TRBV5-1; clone size: -; CDR3 DNA: TGCGCCAGCAGCTTGGATCAGGGTGAAAAGCAGTACTTC; CDR3 protein: CASSLDQGEKQYF
J gene: TRBJ2-7; D gene: -; V gene: TRBV7-9; clone size: -; CDR3 DNA: TGTGCCAGCAGCTCGGACGTCAACGAGCAGTACTTC; CDR3 protein: CASSSDVNEQYF
J gene: TRBJ1-6; D gene: TRBD1; V gene: TRBV9; clone size: -; CDR3 DNA: TGTGCCAGCAGCGTCCGGACAGGGGATAATTCACCCCTCCACTTT; CDR3 protein: CASSVRTGDNSPLHF
J gene: TRBJ2-3; D gene: TRBD2; V gene: TRBV3-1; clone size: few; CDR3 DNA: TGTGCCAGCAGCGGGTTTGGTGGGGAGGGATCACCCACAGATACGCAGTATTTT; CDR3 protein: CASSGFGGEGSPTDTQYF
J gene: TRBJ2-1; D gene: -; V gene: TRBV24-1; clone size: few; CDR3 DNA: TGTGCCACCAGTGATCAAGACTACAATGAGCAGTTCTTC; CDR3 protein: CATSDQDYNEQFF
J gene: TRBJ2-7; D gene: -; V gene: TRBV7-9; clone size: -; CDR3 DNA: TGTGCCAGCAGCTTAGGGGGCCAGCCCTACGAGCAGTACTTC; CDR3 protein: CASSLGGQPYEQYF
J gene: TRBJ1-1; D gene: -; V gene: TRBV11-2; clone size: few; CDR3 DNA: TGTGCCAGCAGCCCTTCAGGACTAGGAGAAAGGACTGAAGCTTTCTTT; CDR3 protein: CASSPSGLGERTEAFF
J gene: TRBJ2-7; D gene: -; V gene: TRBV18; clone size: once; CDR3 DNA: TGTGCCAGCTCACCATTAATCTCCAGCCGGGACGGTGAGCAGTACTTC; CDR3 protein: CASSPLISSRDGEQYF
J gene: TRBJ1-2; D gene: TRBD1; V gene: TRBV5-1; clone size: -; CDR3 DNA: TGCGCCAGCACCTTCATAACCGGGACAGGCAACAGCTATGGCTACACCTTC; CDR3 protein: CASTFITGTGNSYGYTF
J gene: TRBJ2-7; D gene: TRBD2; V gene: TRBV9; clone size: few; CDR3 DNA: TGTGCCAGCAGCGCGGGACTAGCGGGAGGTCGCGAGCAGTACTTC; CDR3 protein: CASSAGLAGGREQYF
J gene: TRBJ2-3; D gene: -; V gene: TRBV11-2; clone size: -; CDR3 DNA: TGTGCCAGCAGCTCTTCAGGGTTCGGCACAGATACGCAGTATTTT; CDR3 protein: CASSSSGFGTDTQYF
J gene: TRBJ2-7; D gene: -; V gene: TRBV5-1; clone size: -; CDR3 DNA: TGCGCCAGCAGCTTGGAGTCAGTGAGCTCCTACGAGCAGTACTTC; CDR3 protein: CASSLESVSSYEQYF
J gene: TRBJ1-1; D gene: TRBD1; V gene: TRBV9; clone size: few; CDR3 DNA: TGTGCCAGCAGCGAAGGGGGCCTGGACACTGAAGCTTTCTTT; CDR3 protein: CASSEGGLDTEAFF
J gene: TRBJ2-7; D gene: -; V gene: TRBV29-1; clone size: -; CDR3 DNA: TGCAGCGTTAGGGACGGAGACTACGAGCAGTACTTC; CDR3 protein: CSVRDGDYEQYF
J gene: TRBJ1-6; D gene: -; V gene: TRBV11-2; clone size: many; CDR3 DNA: TGTGCCAGCAGCTTAGGTCGCTCTGTACGACGCGGGAGTTCACCCCTCCACTTT; CDR3 protein: CASSLGRSVRRGSSPLHF
J gene: TRBJ1-5; D gene: -; V gene: TRBV11-2; clone size: -; CDR3 DNA: TGTGCCAGCAGCTTAGATCACGGTAACCAGCCCCAGCATTTT; CDR3 protein: CASSLDHGNQPQHF
J gene: TRBJ1-4; D gene: -; V gene: TRBV25-1; clone size: -; CDR3 DNA: TGTGCCAGCAGTGATTGGGAAAAACTGTTTTTT; CDR3 protein: CASSDWEKLFF
J gene: TRBJ2-7; D gene: -; V gene: TRBV27; clone size: -; CDR3 DNA: TGTGCCAGCAGTTTATCGAGTTCTTTTGGCTCCTACGAGCAGTACTTC; CDR3 protein: CASSLSSSFGSYEQYF
J gene: TRBJ2-6; D gene: -; V gene: TRBV7-6; clone size: -; CDR3 DNA: TGTGCCAGCAGCTTAGAACTGTGGGGGAGTGGGGCCAACGTCCTGACTTTC; CDR3 protein: CASSLELWGSGANVLTF
J gene: TRBJ2-6; D gene: TRBD2; V gene: TRBV7-6; clone size: few; CDR3 DNA: TGTGCCAGCAGCTTGACTAGCGGGGCCGACTCTGGGGCCAACGTCCTGACTTTC; CDR3 protein: CASSLTSGADSGANVLTF
J gene: TRBJ2-1; D gene: TRBD1; V gene: TRBV7-3; clone size: -; CDR3 DNA: TGTGCCAGCAGCTGGGACAGGGCAAGGAATGAGCAGTTCTTC; CDR3 protein: CASSWDRARNEQFF
J gene: TRBJ2-1; D gene: TRBD2; V gene: TRBV27; clone size: many; CDR3 DNA: TGTGCCAGCAGTCCCCAAGGACTAGTTAGCAATGAGCAGTTCTTC; CDR3 protein: CASSPQGLVSNEQFF